This T cell receptor beta chain was obtained from a study of cytomegalovirus exposure and HLA in healthy donors. The table lists this clone with a few counts. It was with 60 Vbeta and 13 Jbeta primers that the PCR ran. Assay: immunoSEQ multiplex PCR; the TCRdb copy retains only in-frame clones and omits some. This sample yields 55,000 to 80,000 clones, of which around 74% are seen a single time; approximately 7% belongs to the top ten. Sequencing was performed on PBMCs. The TCR originated in a woman in her twenties or thirties in good health and CMV-seropositive.

CDR3 region: CAWSGRAGGLSSYNSPLHF. The CDR3 coding sequence is TGTGCCTGGAGTGGCAGGGCAGGGGGCTTGAGCTCCTATAATTCACCCCTCCACTTT. The chain joins TRBV30 to TRBJ1-6; 8 positions agree with TRBD1. V lost 1 base to trimming and J lost 0 bases; unmatched junction nucleotides: 11. The CDR3 length is 19 residues. CDR1 is GTSNPN and CDR2 is SVGIG in the germline V gene (reference sequence).